This T cell receptor beta chain was identified during a study of spatial heterogeneity in lung cancer. Across the study: Beta-chain sequences consistently outnumbered alpha-chain sequences in detection. Broader study findings: Relative to follow-up, resection was when ubiquitous expanded tumor TCRs appeared more in blood.

Each molecule of TCR cDNA was tagged with one unique molecular identifier. Using its own MiXCR run on the 5' RACE reads, TCRdb lists one record per CDR3 protein. There are around 23,000 distinct CDR3 sequences in the sample; 3.3% occur only once, and under 35% lies in the top ten. Time point given: sample taken at primary tumor resection. Whole RNA was taken from tumor, nontumor lung or frozen PBMC; it was then sequenced unsorted. Samples were obtained from approximately 72 donors, all untreated early-stage non-small cell lung cancer patients. This clonotype was seen repeatedly, ten times or more. Antigen unknown. This CDR3 is 12 amino acids long. The germline CDR1 and CDR2 sequences are SEHNR and FQNEAQ (reference sequence). The trim removed 1 base at V and 12 bases at J, leaving 4 bases unmatched.

The rearrangement uses TRBV7-9 and TRBJ2-7; 9 nucleotides match TRBD2. The origin of this receptor is a female donor with early-stage non-small cell lung cancer. Sequencing was performed on PBMCs, taken at surgery. The CDR3 region is CASSLGTSVPYF. The CDR3, as DNA: TGTGCCAGCAGCTTAGGGACTAGCGTTCCGTACTTC. Complete variable domain (other parts from reference TRBV7-9 and TRBJ2-7): DTGVSQNPRHKITKRGQNVTFRCDPISEHNRLYWYRQTLGQGPEFLTYFQNEAQLEKSRLLSDRFSAERPKGSFSTLEIQRTEQGDSAMYLCASSLGTSVPYFGPGTRLTVT.